The clone carrying this T cell receptor (beta chain) was recorded many times. Amplifying from RNA transcripts, the study obtained TCR beta CDR3 regions. Following a first-round RT-PCR that used HTBI primers, a second-round multiplex PCR was carried out. TCRdb used MiXCR to reprocess the multiplex PCR reads, holding one entry per CDR3 protein. The sample contains a few hundred thousand distinct CDR3 sequences, 15% of which appear only once. V lost 8 bases and J 5 bases, leaving 18 bases between the germline ends. Germline values: CDR1 SQVTM, CDR2 ANQGSEA. This CDR3 contains 13 residues. This entry is derived from a study of Graves' ophthalmopathy and Graves' hyperthyroidism. PBMCs were obtained from 10 ml of fresh peripheral blood.

V usage is TRBV29-1 and J usage is TRBJ1-1; D gene unclear. Sequencing was done on a sample of peripheral blood. This clonotype was sampled from a young woman with stable Graves' hyperthyroidism. The CDR3 nucleotides are TGCAGCTCAACGGACTCTTTGCTGACTGAAGCTTTCTTT. This gives the protein CSSTDSLLTEAFF.